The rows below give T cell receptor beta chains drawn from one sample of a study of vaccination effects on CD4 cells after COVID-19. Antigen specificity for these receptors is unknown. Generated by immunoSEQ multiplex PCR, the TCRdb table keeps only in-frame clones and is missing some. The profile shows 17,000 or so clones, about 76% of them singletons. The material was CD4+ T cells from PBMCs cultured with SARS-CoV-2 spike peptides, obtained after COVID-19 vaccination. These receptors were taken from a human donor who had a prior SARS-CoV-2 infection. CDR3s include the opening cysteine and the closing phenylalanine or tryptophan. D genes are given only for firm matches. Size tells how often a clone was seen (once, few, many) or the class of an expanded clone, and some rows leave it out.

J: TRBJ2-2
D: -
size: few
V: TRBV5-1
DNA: TGCGCCAGCAGCTTGGTGCCGCGCACCGGGGAGCTGTTTTTT
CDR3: CASSLVPRTGELFF

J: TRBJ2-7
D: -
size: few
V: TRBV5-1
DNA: TGCGCCAGCAGCCAGAGGGACTCGGGCTACGAGCAGTACTTC
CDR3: CASSQRDSGYEQYF

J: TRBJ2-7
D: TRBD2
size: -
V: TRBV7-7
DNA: TGTGCTAGCAGCCCCCGGCGGGGGGGCTCCTACGAGCAGTACTTC
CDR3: CASSPRRGGSYEQYF

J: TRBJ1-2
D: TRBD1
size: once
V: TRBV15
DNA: TGTGCCACCAGCAGAGATCGAACTCGGACAGGGTTAGGCTACACCTTC
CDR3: CATSRDRTRTGLGYTF

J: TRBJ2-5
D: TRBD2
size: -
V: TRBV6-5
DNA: TGTGCCAGCAGCCGCGGGAGGGCCGAGACCCAGTACTTC
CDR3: CASSRGRAETQYF

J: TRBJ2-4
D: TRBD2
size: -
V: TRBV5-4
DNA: TGTGCCAGCAGCTTGCGGGGGGAAAACATTCAGTACTTC
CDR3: CASSLRGENIQYF

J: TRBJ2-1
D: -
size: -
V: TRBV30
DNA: TGTGCCTGGAGACGGGACTCCTACAATGAGCAGTTCTTC
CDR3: CAWRRDSYNEQFF

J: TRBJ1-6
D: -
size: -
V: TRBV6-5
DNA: TGTGCCAGCAGTTCTGGACCCTATAATTCACCCCTCCACTTT
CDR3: CASSSGPYNSPLHF

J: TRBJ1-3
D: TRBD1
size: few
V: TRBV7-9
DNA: TGTGCCAGCAATCCTCCAGGGGGAACCATATATTTT
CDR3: CASNPPGGTIYF

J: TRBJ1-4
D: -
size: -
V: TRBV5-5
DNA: TGTGCCAGCAGCTTGGGGGCTGGGTCAACTAATGAAAAACTGTTTTTT
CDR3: CASSLGAGSTNEKLFF

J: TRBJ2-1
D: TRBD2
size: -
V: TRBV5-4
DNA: TGTGCCAGCAGCTTGGGGACTAGCGGGAGAAATGAGCAGTTCTTC
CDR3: CASSLGTSGRNEQFF

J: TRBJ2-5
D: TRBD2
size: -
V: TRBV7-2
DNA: TGTGCCAGCAGCCTATCTAGCGGGATGGGGGAGACCCAGTACTTC
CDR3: CASSLSSGMGETQYF

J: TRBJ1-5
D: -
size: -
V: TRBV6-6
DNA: TGTGCCAGCAGTCCCAGTTACAGGACACCTAGCAATCAGCCCCAGCATTTT
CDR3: CASSPSYRTPSNQPQHF

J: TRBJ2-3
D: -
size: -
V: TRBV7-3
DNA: TGTGCCAGCAGCTTAAGTGGTATGGCAGATACGCAGTATTTT
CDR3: CASSLSGMADTQYF

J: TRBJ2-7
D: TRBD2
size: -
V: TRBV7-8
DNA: TGTGCCAGCAGCTTACTCGGCTGGCGGGGGGCCATTACTTACGAGCAGTACTTC
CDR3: CASSLLGWRGAITYEQYF

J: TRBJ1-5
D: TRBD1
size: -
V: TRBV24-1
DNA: TGTGCCACCAGTGATTCTCGGACAGGGGGCCAGCCCCAGCATTTT
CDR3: CATSDSRTGGQPQHF

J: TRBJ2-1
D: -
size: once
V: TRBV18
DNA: TGTGCCAGCTCACCCGACAGGACCTACAATGAGCAGTTCTTC
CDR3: CASSPDRTYNEQFF

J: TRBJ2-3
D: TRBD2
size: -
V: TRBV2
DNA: TGTGCCAGCATCCTACTAGCGGAAACAGATACGCAGTATTTT
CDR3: CASILLAETDTQYF

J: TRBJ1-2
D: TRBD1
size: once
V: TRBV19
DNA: TGTGCCAGACAAACAGGGGAGGGTGGCTACACCTTC
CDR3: CARQTGEGGYTF

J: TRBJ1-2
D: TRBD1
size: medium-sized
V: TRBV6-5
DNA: TGTGCCAGCAGTTTGACAGGGGGGGGGATCTATGGCTACACCTTC
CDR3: CASSLTGGGIYGYTF

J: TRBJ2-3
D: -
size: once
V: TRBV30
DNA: TGTGCCTCGGATGGTAGTCACACAGATACGCAGTATTTT
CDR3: CASDGSHTDTQYF

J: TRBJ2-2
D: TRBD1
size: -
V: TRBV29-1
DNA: TGCAGCGTCGGCAGGCGGACAGGGGCCGGGGAGCTGTTTTTT
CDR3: CSVGRRTGAGELFF

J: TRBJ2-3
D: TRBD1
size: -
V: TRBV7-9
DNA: TGTGCCAGCAGCCCGGACAGGGGTGGGGATACGCAGTATTTT
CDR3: CASSPDRGGDTQYF

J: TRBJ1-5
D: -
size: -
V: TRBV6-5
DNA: TGTGCCAGCAGCTCCGGGACTTCTGTCGGCCAGCCCCAGCATTTT
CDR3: CASSSGTSVGQPQHF

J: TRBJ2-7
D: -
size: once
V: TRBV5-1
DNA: TGCGCCAGCAGCTCCCTTCCCGGGAGATACGAGCAGTACTTC
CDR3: CASSSLPGRYEQYF

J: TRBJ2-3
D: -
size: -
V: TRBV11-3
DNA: TGTGCCAGCAGCTTAGATATAGTTAAAGATACGCAGTATTTT
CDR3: CASSLDIVKDTQYF

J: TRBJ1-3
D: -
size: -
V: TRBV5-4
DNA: TGTGCCAGCAGCTTGGGGGGTCTGGGAGGAAACACCATATATTTT
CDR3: CASSLGGLGGNTIYF

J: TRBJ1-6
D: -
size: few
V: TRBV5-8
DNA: TGTGCCAGCAGCCCCAACAGGGATTCACCCCTCCACTTT
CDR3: CASSPNRDSPLHF

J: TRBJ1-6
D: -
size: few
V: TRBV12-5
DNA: TGTGCTAGTGGTTTGAGCATTGATTCACCCCTCCACTTT
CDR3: CASGLSIDSPLHF

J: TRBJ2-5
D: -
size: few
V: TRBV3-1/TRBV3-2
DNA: TGTGCCAGCAGCCAGGAGGGGCTCTTGACCCAGTACTTC
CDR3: CASSQEGLLTQYF

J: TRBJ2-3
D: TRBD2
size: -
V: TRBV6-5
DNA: TGTGCCAGCAGCCCGATTAGCGGGGCCCCAGATACGCAGTATTTT
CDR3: CASSPISGAPDTQYF

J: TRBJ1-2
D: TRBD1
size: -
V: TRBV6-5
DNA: TGTGCCAGCAGTTACGTTAGGACAGGGGGTAACTATGGCTACACCTTC
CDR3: CASSYVRTGGNYGYTF

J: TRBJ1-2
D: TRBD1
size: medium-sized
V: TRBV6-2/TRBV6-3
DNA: TGTGCCAGCAGTACCCGGACAGGGTCTCTCAATGGCTACACCTTC
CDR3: CASSTRTGSLNGYTF

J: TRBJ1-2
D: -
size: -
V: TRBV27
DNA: TGTGCCAGCAGTTTATCTCCAGGGAGCTATGGCTACACCTTC
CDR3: CASSLSPGSYGYTF

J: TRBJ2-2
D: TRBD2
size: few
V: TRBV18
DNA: TGTGCCAGCTCAAGAAAGCGGGAGCCGGGTACCGGGGAGCTGTTTTTT
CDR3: CASSRKREPGTGELFF

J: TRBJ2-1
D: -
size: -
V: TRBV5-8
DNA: TGTGCCAGCAGCTCGACGTATTACAATGAGCAGTTCTTC
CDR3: CASSSTYYNEQFF

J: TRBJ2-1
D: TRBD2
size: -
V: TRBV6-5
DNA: TGTGCCAGCAGCCTGGGACTAGCGGGTTACAATGAGCAGTTCTTC
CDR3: CASSLGLAGYNEQFF

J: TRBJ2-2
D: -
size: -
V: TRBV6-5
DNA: TGTGCCAGCAGAAATAGCGGTGACACCGGGGAGCTGTTTTTT
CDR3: CASRNSGDTGELFF

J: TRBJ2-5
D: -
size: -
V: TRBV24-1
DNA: TGTGCCACCAGTGAGACCCTATGGGAGACCCAGTACTTC
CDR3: CATSETLWETQYF

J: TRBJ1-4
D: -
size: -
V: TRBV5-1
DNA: TGCGCCAGCAGCTTGGGGGGTGGTAATGAAAAACTGTTTTTT
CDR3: CASSLGGGNEKLFF

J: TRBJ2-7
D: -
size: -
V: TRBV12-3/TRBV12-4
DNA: TGTGCCAGCGGCCGGAGGAGCTCCTACGAGCAGTACTTC
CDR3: CASGRRSSYEQYF

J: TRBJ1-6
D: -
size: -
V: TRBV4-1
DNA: TGCGCCAGCAGCCAAGATGTCACGGGCTCCTATAATTCACCCCTCCACTTT
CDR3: CASSQDVTGSYNSPLHF

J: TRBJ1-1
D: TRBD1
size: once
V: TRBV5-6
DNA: TGTGCCAGCAGCTTGATTCACCCCCTGGGACAGGTTAACACTGAAGCTTTCTTT
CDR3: CASSLIHPLGQVNTEAFF

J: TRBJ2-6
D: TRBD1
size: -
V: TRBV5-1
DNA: TGCGCCAGCAGCCCATGGACAGGGTCCTCTGGGGCCAACGTCCTGACTTTC
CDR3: CASSPWTGSSGANVLTF

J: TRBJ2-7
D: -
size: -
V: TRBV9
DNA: TGTGCCAGCAGCCCCCACCCGAGCACCTACGAGCAGTACTTC
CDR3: CASSPHPSTYEQYF

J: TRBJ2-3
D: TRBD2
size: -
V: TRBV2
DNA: TGTGCCAGCTTAAAACAGCTAGCGGACACAGATACGCAGTATTTT
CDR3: CASLKQLADTDTQYF

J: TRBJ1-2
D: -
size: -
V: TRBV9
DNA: TGTGCCAGCAGCTCAAGCTCCTCCGGGACATACTATGGCTACACCTTC
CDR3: CASSSSSSGTYYGYTF

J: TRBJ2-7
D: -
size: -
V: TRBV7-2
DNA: TGTGCCAGCAGCTTATTGGTCTACCCCTACGAGCAGTACTTC
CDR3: CASSLLVYPYEQYF

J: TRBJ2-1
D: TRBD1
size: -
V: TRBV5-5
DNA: TGTGCCAGCAGCCAAGACGGGACAGAATACAATGAGCAGTTCTTC
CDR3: CASSQDGTEYNEQFF

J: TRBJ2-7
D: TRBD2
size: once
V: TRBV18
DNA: TGTGCCAGCTCGGGACTAGCGGGAGGGACCTACGAGCAGTACTTC
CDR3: CASSGLAGGTYEQYF

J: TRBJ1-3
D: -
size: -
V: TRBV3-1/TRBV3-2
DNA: TGTGCCAGCAGCCAACGGGGGGCCCTCTCTGGAAACACCATATATTTT
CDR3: CASSQRGALSGNTIYF

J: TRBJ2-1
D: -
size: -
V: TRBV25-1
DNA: TGTGCCAGCAGTAGAGGCCTTGAGGAGTTCTTC
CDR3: CASSRGLEEFF

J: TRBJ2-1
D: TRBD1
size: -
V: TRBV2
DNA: TGTGCCAGCAGACAGGGACAGGGATTTTCCGTGACCGATGAGCAGTTCTTC
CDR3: CASRQGQGFSVTDEQFF